This T cell receptor (beta chain) was retrieved from a study of vaccination effects on CD4 cells after COVID-19. The CDR3 runs to 13 residues. Trimming left V 6 bases short and J 9 bases short, with 16 bases between. The V gene's germline CDR1 is SGHTS and CDR2 YDEGEE. Repertoires were generated with immunoSEQ multiplex PCR, while TCRdb's copy carries only in-frame clones and drops some. This table has tens of thousands of clones, approximately 79% appearing once. Note on this clone: Its antigen is currently unknown.

Expansion of antigen-specific CD4+ T cells with viral peptide pools was carried out by the ViraFEST assay before sequencing. Subsequent to roughly 9 days of culture, CD4+ T cells were isolated. Vaccine recipients, nucleocapsid antibody negative, had no prior SARS-CoV-2 infection. The sample here was CD4+ T cells from PBMCs cultured with HCoV-NL63 spike peptides, taken before COVID-19 vaccination. This receptor was identified in a human donor who received a COVID-19 vaccine. The V call is TRBV5-8, the J call TRBJ1-5; possible D gene TRBD1, 6 bases. CDR3 residues: CASTRGGSSPQHF. CDR3 bases: TGTGCCAGCACGAGGGGGGGCAGCTCGCCCCAGCATTTT.